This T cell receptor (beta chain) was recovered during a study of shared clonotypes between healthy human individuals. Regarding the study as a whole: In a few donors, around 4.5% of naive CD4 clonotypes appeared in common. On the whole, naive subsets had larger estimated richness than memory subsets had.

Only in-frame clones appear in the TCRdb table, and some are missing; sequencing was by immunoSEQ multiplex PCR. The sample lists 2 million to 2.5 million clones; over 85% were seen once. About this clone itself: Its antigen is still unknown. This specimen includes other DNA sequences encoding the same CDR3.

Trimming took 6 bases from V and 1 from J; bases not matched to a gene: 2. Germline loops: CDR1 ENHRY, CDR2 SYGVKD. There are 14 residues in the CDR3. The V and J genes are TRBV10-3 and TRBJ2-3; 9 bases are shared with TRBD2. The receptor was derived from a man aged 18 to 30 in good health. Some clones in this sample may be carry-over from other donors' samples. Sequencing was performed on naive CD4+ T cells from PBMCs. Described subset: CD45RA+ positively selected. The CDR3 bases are TGTGCCATCAGGCCTAGCGGGGGCACAGATACGCAGTATTTT. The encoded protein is CAIRPSGGTDTQYF.